Below, 21 T cell receptor beta chains from the same sample are listed, as sequenced in a study of T-cell memory formation after mild COVID-19. Using its own MiXCR run on the 5' RACE reads, TCRdb lists one record per CDR3 protein. The sample has about 350,000 distinct CDR3 sequences, approximately 15% seen once. Input material: PBMCs or a T cell subset sorted from them (not recorded which). The receptors shown here come from a man aged 18 to 35 who had mild COVID-19 (a few samples of this study predate the infection). Cell type and time point are not known.

This clonotype turned up a few times. The chain employs TRBV28 and TRBJ1-5; no firm D call. The ends were cut back, 6 bases at V and 3 bases at J, with 9 bases in the middle. This CDR3 is 13 amino acids long. The germline gives CDR1 MDHEN, CDR2 SYDVKM. DNA of the CDR3: TGTGCCAGCAGCCCTGCGAACAATCAGCCCCAGCATTTT. Its translation is CASSPANNQPQHF.

This sequence joins TRBV19 and TRBJ2-4; a possible D gene is TRBD1 (6 bases). With 5 bases removed from V and 5 bases from J, the gap between germline ends came to 16 bases. The CDR3 has 15 residues. The germline V gene has CDR1 LNHDA and CDR2 SQIVND (reference sequence). CDR3 nucleotides: TGTGCCAGTAGTGACCCCGGACAGTGGGAAAACATTCAGTACTTC. This gives the protein CASSDPGQWENIQYF.

The chain couples TRBV7-8 to TRBJ2-1; 7 bases agree with TRBD2. The ends lost 4 bases at V and 2 bases at J; junction bases unmatched: 11. Per germline, CDR1 SGHVS and CDR2 FQNEAQ. This CDR3 comprises 17 residues. The CDR3 spells CASSSGRWTRPYNEQFF. The CDR3 DNA sequence: TGTGCCAGCAGCTCTGGGCGATGGACTAGACCCTACAATGAGCAGTTCTTC. Drawing the rest from reference TRBV7-8 and TRBJ2-1, the complete variable domain is GAGVSQSPRYKVAKRGQDVALRCDPISGHVSLFWYQQALGQGPEFLTYFQNEAQLDKSGLPSDRFFAERPEGSVSTLKIQRTQQEDSAVYLCASSSGRWTRPYNEQFFGPGTRLTVL.

This clonotype has a handful of counts. The chain is built from TRBV4-2 and TRBJ2-3; tentatively, D is TRBD2 (6 bases). The CDR3 loop spans 15 amino acids. Germline V gene data show CDR1 as LGHNA and CDR2 as YNFKEQ. With 1 base removed from V and 0 bases from J, the gap between germline ends came to 8 bases. The CDR3 coding sequence is TGTGCCAGCAGCCAAGTGGAGGGTAGCACAGATACGCAGTATTTT. Translation: CASSQVEGSTDTQYF.

This chain uses TRBV2 with TRBJ1-1, with D possibly TRBD1 on 6 matching bases. V dropped 7 bases and J dropped 4 bases, with 16 bases sitting between them. Germline lookup yields CDR1 SNHLY and CDR2 FYNNEI. The CDR3 sequence is 14 residues long. CDR3 sequence reads: CASTTGGRGTEAFF. In nucleotides, the CDR3 is TGTGCCAGCACGACCGGGGGCAGGGGCACTGAAGCTTTCTTT.

This clonotype was picked up a small number of times. This sequence joins TRBV27 and TRBJ2-1; D is ambiguous. CDR1 is MNHEY and CDR2 is SMNVEV in the germline V gene (reference sequence). V was trimmed by 7 bases and J by 0 bases, leaving 13 bases between them. The CDR3 has 15 amino acids. CDR3 sequence (DNA): TGTGCCAGCAATGCGGACCGCGCCTCCTACAATGAGCAGTTCTTC. It is translated as CASNADRASYNEQFF.

The chain is built from TRBV5-5 and TRBJ2-1, with 7 bases lining up with TRBD2. CDR1 SGHKS and CDR2 YYEKEE come from the germline V gene (reference sequence). V shed 4 bases and J 0 bases; nucleotides not matched to a gene: 4. There are 15 residues in the CDR3. The CDR3 region has the DNA TGTGCCAGCAGCGCGGGGGACCGCTCCTACAATGAGCAGTTCTTC. Translated: CASSAGDRSYNEQFF.

This chain uses TRBV7-3 with TRBJ2-5; 7 nucleotides match TRBD2. The CDR3 length is 12 residues. J gave up 7 bases and V 3 bases, and 2 bases lay outside the gene matches. Looked up from germline, CDR1 is SGHTA and CDR2 is FQGTGA. For the CDR3, the DNA is TGTGCCAGCAGCTTGCCGGGGGGGACCCAGTACTTC. Protein: CASSLPGGTQYF.

This clonotype turned up a few times. V gene TRBV6-5 combines with J gene TRBJ2-3, with D maybe TRBD1 (6 bases). The length of the CDR3 is 16 residues. The ends were cut back, 5 bases at V and 3 bases at J, with 18 bases in the middle. Germline-derived CDR1 and CDR2 are MNHEY and SVGAGI. The CDR3 DNA is TGTGCCAGCAGTCCTCGGACAGTTGAACTTACAGATACGCAGTATTTT. Protein: CASSPRTVELTDTQYF.

In DNA, the CDR3 is TGCAGTGCTCTTGGGGGGCCCGGGGAGCTGTTTTTT. Its translation: CSALGGPGELFF. This sequence joins TRBV20-1 and TRBJ2-2; D assignment may be TRBD1 or TRBD2 (6 bases each). The V and J ends lost 5 bases and 6 bases respectively, with 10 bases between them. CDR3 size: 12 residues. Germline V CDR1 and CDR2: DFQATT, SNEGSKA (reference sequence).

The rearrangement uses TRBV9 and TRBJ1-2; TRBD1 might be the D (6 bases). CDR3 length: 11 amino acids. Germline V gives CDR1 SGDLS, CDR2 YYNGEE. The CDR3 DNA is TGTGCTTCAGGGGAATTGGATGGCTACACCTTC. It is translated as CASGELDGYTF.

The V call is TRBV5-1, the J call TRBJ2-3; D remains unclear. Germline V gives CDR1 SGHRS, CDR2 YFSETQ. The CDR3 is 17 residues long. V was clipped by 4 bases and J by 6 bases, with 24 bases between them. CDR3 amino acids: CASSNTVTLTKLDTQYF. CDR3 sequence (DNA): TGCGCCAGCAGCAACACGGTCACCCTAACCAAGCTGGATACGCAGTATTTT.

The chain links TRBV30 to TRBJ2-6; 9 nucleotides agree with TRBD1. Germline V CDR1 and CDR2: GTSNPN, SVGIG (reference sequence). This CDR3 has 16 amino acids. The junction had 5 bases not matched to a gene; V was cut back by 5 bases and J by 0 bases. CDR3 bases: TGTGCCTGGGCGGGACAGGGAACCTCTGGGGCCAACGTCCTGACTTTC. This sequence encodes CAWAGQGTSGANVLTF.

This clonotype turned up a few times. The chain uses TRBV5-1 and TRBJ2-1; D remains ambiguous. Trimming pared 4 bases from V and 0 bases from J, leaving 11 bases between. This CDR3 region has 15 residues. The germline V gene has CDR1 SGHRS and CDR2 YFSETQ. CDR3 in DNA: TGCGCCAGCAGCCCCGGTCGGACCTCCTACAATGAGCAGTTCTTC. Translated, it gives CASSPGRTSYNEQFF. Drawing the rest from reference TRBV5-1 and TRBJ2-1, the complete variable domain is KAGVTQTPRYLIKTRGQQVTLSCSPISGHRSVSWYQQTPGQGLQFLFEYFSETQRNKGNFPGRFSGRQFSNSRSEMNVSTLELGDSALYLCASSPGRTSYNEQFFGPGTRLTVL.

The V call is TRBV3-1, the J call TRBJ2-7, with a possible D match to TRBD1 (6 bases). From germline, CDR1 is LGHDT and CDR2 YNNKEL (reference sequence). V lost 3 bases and J 3 bases, leaving 15 bases between the germline ends. CDR3 size: 15 residues. The CDR3 loop reads CASSQSRQGNYEQYF. Here the CDR3 DNA reads TGTGCCAGCAGCCAGTCTCGTCAGGGGAACTACGAGCAGTACTTC.

The chain has TRBV7-6 and TRBJ2-7; D remains unclear. CDR3 length: 12 amino acids. V was trimmed by 5 bases and J by 5 bases, leaving 10 bases between them. The germline V gene encodes CDR1 SGHVS and CDR2 FNYEAQ. CDR3 protein: CASSHLGDEQYF. The CDR3, as DNA: TGTGCCAGCAGCCACTTGGGCGACGAGCAGTACTTC.

Many counts were recorded for this clonotype. The gene calls are TRBV5-1 and TRBJ1-6; 7 bases are a match to TRBD1. The CDR3 has 16 residues. The V gene end was trimmed by 4 bases and the J gene end by 5 bases; junction bases not matched to a gene: 9. Germline V CDR1 and CDR2: SGHRS, YFSETQ. CDR3 residues: CASSAGQTRDNSPLHF. The CDR3 coding sequence is TGCGCCAGCAGCGCGGGACAGACGCGGGATAATTCACCCCTCCACTTT.

The chain carries TRBV4-3 and TRBJ2-2; possible D gene TRBD1, 6 bases. Germline CDR1 is LGHNA and CDR2 is YSLEER. V was shortened by 4 bases and J by 4 bases, with 16 bases between the two germline ends. There are 16 residues in the CDR3. The DNA for the CDR3 is TGCGCCAGCAGCCCTCAGGCAGGCAGGGGCACCGGGGAGCTGTTTTTT. Translated, it gives CASSPQAGRGTGELFF.

This clonotype was counted between two and nine times. The V call is TRBV6-2 or TRBV6-3, the J call TRBJ2-2; 7 bases map to TRBD2. Germline V gene lookup returns CDR1 MNHEY and CDR2 SVGEGT. This CDR3 has 17 amino acids. Trimming cost V 6 bases and J 0 bases; bases outside gene matches: 10. CDR3 bases: TGTGCCAGCAGCCGAGACTGGGGGGGGACGAACACCGGGGAGCTGTTTTTT. It encodes CASSRDWGGTNTGELFF.

The genes are TRBV4-2 and TRBJ1-1, with 9 bases that match TRBD1. CDR1 and CDR2 from the germline V gene are LGHNA and YNFKEQ. V gave up 4 bases and J gave up 7 bases; unmatched junction bases: 13. The CDR3 extends over 16 amino acids. The CDR3 loop reads CASSRGGAGTGSEAFF. DNA of the CDR3: TGTGCCAGCAGCCGGGGGGGGGCCGGGACAGGGAGTGAAGCTTTCTTT.

This rearrangement joins TRBV4-1 to TRBJ1-5, with D uncertain. The V end lost 6 bases, the J end lost 7 bases, and 19 bases lay between the germline ends. Germline assignment: CDR1 MGHRA and CDR2 YSYEKL. The CDR3 loop spans 15 amino acids. This CDR3 is CASSPRGGNGQPQHF. The CDR3 coding sequence is TGCGCCAGCAGTCCGAGAGGAGGGAACGGCCAGCCCCAGCATTTT.